This passage covers 31 T cell receptor beta chains from one sample sequenced in a study of T cell repertoires in cytomegalovirus infection. TCRdb called the reads again in MiXCR, with one record for every CDR3 protein. The sample lists around 490,000 distinct CDR3 sequences; less than 30% were seen once. The sample comprised PBMCs. Receptors originate from a human donor in good health (CMV status not recorded). Some clones in this sample may be carry-over from other donors' samples.

The V and J genes are TRBV15 and TRBJ2-6; 8 bases agree with TRBD1. This CDR3 is 16 amino acids long. J was trimmed by 4 bases and V by 6 bases; bases with no gene match: 8. Germline CDR1 is LNHNV and CDR2 is YYDKDF (reference sequence). In nucleotides, the CDR3 is TGTGCCACCAGGGAAACAGGGGGGTCGGGGGCCAACGTCCTGACTTTC. Protein: CATRETGGSGANVLTF. Together with reference TRBV15 and TRBJ2-6, the CDR3 gives the full variable domain: DAMVIQNPRYQVTQFGKPVTLSCSQTLNHNVMYWYQQKSSQAPKLLFHYYDKDFNNEADTPDNFQSRRPNTSFCFLDIRSPGLGDTAMYLCATRETGGSGANVLTFGAGSRLTVL.

This clonotype came up many times. The chain uses TRBV7-2 and TRBJ2-7; D may correspond to TRBD1 or TRBD2 (5 bases each). CDR3 length: 14 residues. Between the trimmed V and J ends, which lost 5 bases and 3 bases, there was a span of 14 bases. CDR1 SGHTA and CDR2 FQGNSA come from the germline V gene. The CDR3 DNA sequence: TGTGCCAGCAGCCCATCTCCGGGACGCTACGAGCAGTACGTC. This codes for CASSPSPGRYEQYV.

V is TRBV18 and J is TRBJ1-5; D gene uncertain. This CDR3 is 15 amino acids long. Looked up from germline, CDR1 is KGHSH and CDR2 is LQKENI. Trimming removed 1 base from V and 5 bases from J, with 12 bases in between. This CDR3 reads CASSPQDSVDQPQHF. The CDR3, as DNA: TGTGCCAGCTCACCACAGGATTCTGTCGATCAGCCCCAGCATTTT.

This clonotype has a handful of counts. The V gene is TRBV12-5, the J gene TRBJ1-1, with D perhaps matching TRBD1 (6 bases). Trimming shortened V by 5 bases and J by 5 bases, and 18 bases separated the two germline ends. The CDR3 sequence is 15 residues long. The germline V gene has CDR1 LGHNT and CDR2 FRNRAP. CDR3 residues: CASGLQAGARTEAFF. The DNA of the CDR3 is TGTGCTAGTGGTCTGCAGGCGGGGGCACGGACTGAAGCTTTCTTT.

This clonotype has only a few counts. This chain connects TRBV7-8 to TRBJ1-1; D is possibly TRBD1 (5 bases). Germline V gene lookup returns CDR1 SGHVS and CDR2 FQNEAQ. The CDR3 has 14 amino acids. Trimming stripped 5 bases from V and 7 bases from J, with 17 bases between. CDR3 amino acids: CASSQISWGNEAFF. The CDR3 nucleotides read TGTGCCAGCAGCCAAATATCTTGGGGGAATGAAGCTTTCTTT.

The rearrangement joins TRBV5-1 to TRBJ1-1; D not certain. V was cut by 2 bases and J by 1 base, with 21 bases left in between. Germline lookup yields CDR1 SGHRS and CDR2 YFSETQ. The CDR3 is 18 residues long. CDR3: CASSFIPSPGGPNTEAFF. Here the CDR3 DNA reads TGCGCCAGCAGCTTTATCCCCTCACCCGGAGGACCGAACACTGAAGCTTTCTTT.

At least ten counts were recorded for this clonotype. The chain combines TRBV11-2 with TRBJ2-1; TRBD1 is a possible D gene (5 bases). CDR1 is SGHAT, CDR2 FQNNGV, per germline. The CDR3 length is 13 residues. V was shortened by 5 bases and J by 8 bases, with 13 bases between the two germline ends. The CDR3 sequence is CASSHRQRDEQFF. The CDR3 nucleotides are TGTGCCAGCAGCCATAGACAGCGCGATGAGCAGTTCTTC.

This clonotype came up many times. The chain recombines TRBV3-1 with TRBJ1-1; the match to TRBD1 covers 7 bases. V shed 4 bases and J 5 bases; nucleotides not matched to a gene: 7. CDR1 and CDR2 (germline): LGHDT, YNNKEL (reference sequence). This CDR3 is built from 14 residues. The CDR3: CASSLRQGGTEAFF. The DNA of the CDR3 is TGTGCCAGCAGCCTAAGACAGGGAGGGACTGAAGCTTTCTTT.

This clonotype has at least ten counts. The chain employs TRBV7-8 and TRBJ1-2; perhaps TRBD1 as D (5 bases). Germline V CDR1 and CDR2: SGHVS, FQNEAQ. The V and J ends lost 5 bases and 4 bases respectively, with 17 bases between them. There are 15 residues in the CDR3. The CDR3 DNA follows: TGTGCCAGCAGCACGCGGGACGGAGGATCCTATGGCTACACCTTC. Protein product: CASSTRDGGSYGYTF.

This chain joins TRBV19 and TRBJ2-1; 9 bases match TRBD2. Germline CDR1 LNHDA, CDR2 SQIVND (reference sequence). After removal of 5 bases from V and 9 bases from J, the junction contained 11 bases not matched to a gene. The CDR3 runs to 15 residues. The CDR3 here is CASSFGASGISEQFF. CDR3 DNA sequence: TGTGCCAGTAGTTTTGGGGCTAGCGGGATTAGTGAGCAGTTCTTC.

In this sample, this clonotype turned up a few times. The V call is TRBV10-3, the J call TRBJ2-2; no firm D call. This CDR3 has 11 amino acids. Germline CDR1 ENHRY, CDR2 SYGVKD. Deletions cut 4 bases from V and 6 bases from J, with 3 bases between. The CDR3 region has the DNA TGTGCCATCAGTGGGGCCGGGGAGCTGTTTTTT. It is translated as CAISGAGELFF.

This clonotype occurred a few times. The rearrangement joins TRBV3-1 to TRBJ2-7; D is ambiguous. Germline V gene lookup returns CDR1 LGHDT and CDR2 YNNKEL (reference sequence). The V and J ends lost 1 base and 9 bases respectively, with 10 bases between them. The CDR3 is made up of 12 amino acids. CDR3 region: CASSQAQDVQYF. The CDR3 bases are TGTGCCAGCAGCCAAGCCCAGGACGTGCAGTACTTC.

J is TRBJ1-1 and V is TRBV12-3 or TRBV12-4, with 7 bases matching TRBD1. The CDR3 runs to 14 residues. V shed 4 bases, J shed 2 bases, and the junction held 4 bases outside the gene matches. This CDR3 reads CASSSGDRNTEAFF. The CDR3 bases are TGTGCCAGCAGTTCCGGGGACAGAAACACTGAAGCTTTCTTT.

The CDR3 DNA sequence: TGTGCCAGCAGTCGGGAGGTTTATGGCTACACCTTC. Protein: CASSREVYGYTF. This sequence joins TRBV12-3 or TRBV12-4 and TRBJ1-2; D unclear. The CDR3 has 12 amino acids. Trimming cost V 5 bases and J 5 bases, with 9 bases left between them.

This chain links TRBV28 with TRBJ1-2, with D maybe TRBD1 (5 bases). The CDR3 is 14 amino acids. Looked up from germline, CDR1 is MDHEN and CDR2 is SYDVKM. The germline V and J ends were trimmed by 6 bases and 8 bases, with 19 bases remaining between them. The CDR3 DNA sequence: TGTGCCAGCAGCCTAGCCGGGACGGCGAGGGGCTACACCTTC. As protein: CASSLAGTARGYTF.

The chain links TRBV19 to TRBJ2-7, with 8 positions matching TRBD1. Germline V gene data show CDR1 as LNHDA and CDR2 as SQIVND (reference sequence). Trimming cost V 6 bases and J 1 base; bases outside gene matches: 8. This CDR3 contains 15 residues. The CDR3 DNA reads TGTGCCAGTAGATCCGCGGGACAGGCTTCCTACGAGCAGTACTTC. Its protein product is CASRSAGQASYEQYF.

This clonotype was recorded many times. This rearrangement joins TRBV7-2 to TRBJ2-3, with 12 bases fitting TRBD2. This CDR3 spans 17 amino acids. V lost 5 bases to trimming and J lost 3 bases; unmatched junction nucleotides: 9. Germline V lookup: CDR1 SGHTA, CDR2 FQGNSA. The CDR3 region has the DNA TGTGCCAGCAGCACCCGACTAGCGGGAGATCGTACAGATACGCAGTATTTT. Its translation is CASSTRLAGDRTDTQYF.

The gene calls are TRBV15 and TRBJ1-6; no firm D call. V was shortened by 6 bases and J by 7 bases, with 13 bases between the two germline ends. Germline CDR1 LNHNV, CDR2 YYDKDF (reference sequence). This CDR3 has 14 residues. The CDR3 nucleotides read TGTGCCACCAGTAGATCCGGGAGGAATTCACCCCTCCACTTT. Its protein is CATSRSGRNSPLHF.

The chain employs TRBV19 and TRBJ2-1, with TRBD2 matching 10 bases. Germline V gene data show CDR1 as LNHDA and CDR2 as SQIVND (reference sequence). The J segment lost 7 bases and the V segment lost 6 bases, leaving 9 bases of the junction unmatched. The CDR3 spans 15 residues. CDR3 region: CASRKLAGIRNEQFF. Written as DNA, the CDR3 is TGTGCCAGTAGGAAACTAGCGGGAATTAGGAATGAGCAGTTCTTC.

This clonotype occurred many times. The chain combines TRBV12-3 or TRBV12-4 with TRBJ1-3, with TRBD1 identical over 7 bases. Trimming took 9 bases from V and 0 from J; bases not matched to a gene: 8. The CDR3 totals 15 residues. The CDR3 is CASSGTALSGNTIYF. The CDR3 DNA reads as TGTGCCAGTAGCGGGACAGCTCTCTCTGGAAACACCATATATTTT.

This clonotype came up once. The CDR3 region is CASSYVRERETQYF. DNA of the CDR3: TGTGCCAGCAGTTACGTGCGGGAGCGGGAGACCCAGTACTTC. The V and J genes are TRBV6-1 and TRBJ2-5; TRBD2 agrees at 7 bases. V lost 5 bases, J lost 5 bases, and 8 bases stayed unmatched. CDR3 length equals 14 residues. Germline lookup yields CDR1 MNHNS and CDR2 SASEGT.

This clonotype has just a few counts. The rearrangement joins TRBV7-9 to TRBJ2-7, with D perhaps TRBD2 (6 bases). Trimming cost V 5 bases and J 2 bases, with 10 bases left between them. Germline CDR1 is SEHNR and CDR2 is FQNEAQ (reference sequence). This CDR3 region has 13 residues. DNA of the CDR3: TGTGCCAGCAGCCGTAGCGGCGCCTACGAGCAGTACGTC. This gives the protein CASSRSGAYEQYV.

Only a few counts were recorded for this clonotype. The genes are TRBV6-1 and TRBJ1-6, with D possibly matching TRBD1 (5 bases). The CDR3 spans 17 residues. Germline CDR1 MNHNS, CDR2 SASEGT. Trimming removed 1 base at V and 7 bases at J, with 17 bases between. In nucleotides, the CDR3 is TGTGCCAGCAGTGAAGTGCCCCAGGGACCGCGGAATTCACCCCTCCACTTT. Translation: CASSEVPQGPRNSPLHF.

The J gene is TRBJ2-2, the V gene TRBV29-1; D gene ambiguous. The germline gives CDR1 SQVTM, CDR2 ANQGSEA. Trimming shortened V by 7 bases and J by 3 bases, and 6 bases separated the two germline ends. This CDR3 contains 11 residues. This CDR3 reads CSGRYTGELFF. In nucleotides, the CDR3 is TGCAGCGGCCGGTACACCGGGGAGCTGTTTTTT.

The chain couples TRBV7-2 to TRBJ2-7; 14 bases are a match to TRBD2. The ends lost 4 bases at V and 4 bases at J; junction bases unmatched: 6. Per the germline V gene, CDR1 is SGHTA and CDR2 is FQGNSA. The CDR3 has 16 amino acids. CDR3 region: CASSSLTSGRVYEQYF. The CDR3 DNA reads as TGTGCCAGCAGCTCCTTGACTAGCGGGAGGGTATACGAGCAGTACTTC. The entire variable domain, with the rest obtained from reference TRBV7-2 and TRBJ2-7, is as follows: GAGVSQSPSNKVTEKGKDVELRCDPISGHTALYWYRQSLGQGLEFLIYFQGNSAPDKSGLPSDRFSAERTGGSVSTLTIQRTQQEDSAVYLCASSSLTSGRVYEQYFGPGTRLTVT.

The chain recombines TRBV20-1 with TRBJ2-5; a weak D match, TRBD2 (7 bases). Germline V gene sequence: CDR1 DFQATT, CDR2 SNEGSKA (reference sequence). V lost 7 bases, J lost 5 bases, and 14 bases lay in between. The CDR3 extends over 12 amino acids. The CDR3 sequence is CSGGGREETQYF. CDR3 nucleotide sequence: TGCAGTGGGGGGGGCCGGGAGGAGACCCAGTACTTC.

This clonotype has a count of ten or more. The chain uses TRBV7-2 and TRBJ2-1; possibly TRBD1 or TRBD2 for D (5 bases each). CDR1 SGHTA and CDR2 FQGNSA come from the germline V gene. This CDR3 contains 15 residues. Trimming shortened V by 5 bases and J by 1 base, and 12 bases separated the two germline ends. For the CDR3, the DNA is TGTGCCAGCAGCACCACGGGACCATCCTACAATGAGCAGTTCTTC. Translated, it gives CASSTTGPSYNEQFF.

The gene calls are TRBV19 and TRBJ1-1; maybe TRBD1 (6 bases). The CDR3 length is 19 residues. The ends were cut back, 2 bases at V and 0 bases at J, with 22 bases in the middle. CDR1 LNHDA and CDR2 SQIVND come from the germline V gene (reference sequence). CDR3 sequence reads: CASSIPWTRDTRLNTEAFF. In nucleotides, the CDR3 is TGTGCCAGTAGTATACCCTGGACCCGGGACACTCGACTGAACACTGAAGCTTTCTTT.

The chain employs TRBV28 and TRBJ1-5, with a possible D match to TRBD1 (5 bases). The CDR3 sequence is 17 residues long. CDR1 and CDR2 from the germline V gene are MDHEN and SYDVKM. V was shortened by 6 bases and J by 0 bases, with 18 bases between the two germline ends. The CDR3 region is CASSSGDSTYSNQPQHF. In DNA form, the CDR3 reads TGTGCCAGCAGCTCAGGAGACAGCACATATAGCAATCAGCCCCAGCATTTT. The full variable domain, its missing parts supplied by reference TRBV28 and TRBJ1-5, is DVKVTQSSRYLVKRTGEKVFLECVQDMDHENMFWYRQDPGLGLRLIYFSYDVKMKEKGDIPEGYSVSREKKERFSLILESASTNQTSMYLCASSSGDSTYSNQPQHFGDGTRLSIL.

The chain couples TRBV7-9 to TRBJ1-1, with D unclear. There are 13 residues in the CDR3. V was shortened by 4 bases and J by 7 bases, with 13 bases between the two germline ends. CDR1 SEHNR and CDR2 FQNEAQ come from the germline V gene (reference sequence). The CDR3 nucleotides are TGTGCCAGCAGCTCCTCGGGAGGGTATGAAGCTTTCTTT. Translated, it gives CASSSSGGYEAFF.

The chain couples TRBV2 to TRBJ2-7; D unresolved. The CDR3 is made up of 12 amino acids. The V end was cut by 4 bases, the J end by 11 bases, with 15 bases between. The germline V gene encodes CDR1 SNHLY and CDR2 FYNNEI. CDR3 residues: CASSASAASKYF. The CDR3 region has the DNA TGTGCCAGCAGTGCCAGCGCCGCTAGTAAGTACTTC. Based on the CDR3 plus reference TRBV2 and TRBJ2-7, the full variable domain is EPEVTQTPSHQVTQMGQEVILRCVPISNHLYFYWYRQILGQKVEFLVSFYNNEISEKSEIFDDQFSVERPDGSNFTLKIRSTKLEDSAMYFCASSASAASKYFGPGTRLTVT.